The TCR beta chain described here comes from a study of cytomegalovirus exposure and HLA in healthy donors. Study in general: Early on, a data release was issued that held 85 million to 95 million unique TCRs from HLA-typed donors. General study findings and limits: The classifier reportedly diagnosed cytomegalovirus status with high sensitivity and specificity. A later analysis associated some 16,000 TCR beta sequences with HLA alleles at a 0.05 false discovery rate.

Trimming shortened V by 11 bases and J by 2 bases, and 21 bases separated the two germline ends. This CDR3 contains 16 residues. Worth noting for this clone: Its antigen is undetermined.

The PCR contained 60 Vbeta and 13 Jbeta primers. The data were produced by immunoSEQ multiplex PCR, yet TCRdb's version contains in-frame clones alone and is incomplete. The table shows more than 140,000 clones, with around four fifths occurring only once. The sample taken for sequencing was PBMCs. The sequence was obtained from a woman in her thirties or forties in good health and CMV-seronegative. The chain uses TRBV6-7 and TRBJ2-2; D may be TRBD1 (6 bases). TRBV6-7 carries the ORF label, with uncertain function. Here the CDR3 DNA reads TGTGCCGTTCACCCTACCGGGACAAAAAACACCGGGGAGCTGTTTTTT. It codes for CAVHPTGTKNTGELFF.